This TCR beta chain was recorded in a study of T cell responses to AZD1222 COVID-19 vaccine. Findings and limits, study-wide: Without day 14 samples, only post-peak T cell repertoires were studied.

Regarding this clone: Its antigen is not identified.

Generated by immunoSEQ multiplex PCR, the TCRdb table keeps only in-frame clones and is missing some. There are some 79,000 clones in the sample; around 82% occur only once, and around 45% lies in the top ten. Germline CDR1 and CDR2: SGHTA and FQGNSA. The CDR3 runs to 16 residues. The trim removed 2 bases at V and 4 bases at J, leaving 3 bases unmatched. Sequenced material: peripheral blood, taken 28 days after the second AZD1222 dose. This receptor was taken from an adult who received the AZD1222 COVID-19 vaccine. This chain links TRBV7-2 with TRBJ2-3, with 13 positions matching TRBD2. The DNA of the CDR3 is TGTGCCAGCAGCTTAACTAGCGGGAGGGGTTCAGATACGCAGTATTTT. As protein: CASSLTSGRGSDTQYF.